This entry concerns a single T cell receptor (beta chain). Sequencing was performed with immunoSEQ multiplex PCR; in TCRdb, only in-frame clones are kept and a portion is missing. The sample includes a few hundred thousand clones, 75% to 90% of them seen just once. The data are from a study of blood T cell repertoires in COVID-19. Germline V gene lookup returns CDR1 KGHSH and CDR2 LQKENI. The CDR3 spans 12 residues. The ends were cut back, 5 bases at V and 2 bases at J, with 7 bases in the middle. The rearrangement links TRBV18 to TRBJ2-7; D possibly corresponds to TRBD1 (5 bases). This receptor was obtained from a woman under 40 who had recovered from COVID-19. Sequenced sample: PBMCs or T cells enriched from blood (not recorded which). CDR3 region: CASSAGTYEQYF. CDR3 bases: TGTGCCAGCTCAGCAGGGACCTACGAGCAGTACTTC.